This TCR beta chain is from a study of blood T cell repertoires in COVID-19. Participants were placed into cohorts based on the clinical history they reported. This CDR3 contains 20 residues. V gave up 2 bases and J gave up 0 bases; unmatched junction bases: 18. Germline V gives CDR1 LGHNT, CDR2 FRNRAP. Using immunoSEQ multiplex PCR, the repertoire was profiled, and TCRdb retains in-frame clones only, with some absent. The sample includes approximately 300,000 clones, roughly 86% of them seen just once. The chain recombines TRBV12-5 with TRBJ2-7; TRBD2 matches 8 bases. The sequencing sample was made of PBMCs or T cells enriched from blood (not recorded which). This receptor was taken from a woman aged 30 to 39 who had recovered from COVID-19. The CDR3 protein is CASGLLPREGLAPSSYEQYF. DNA for the CDR3: TGTGCTAGTGGTTTGTTACCTCGGGAGGGTCTAGCGCCGAGCTCCTACGAGCAGTACTTC. The complete variable domain, with remaining parts taken from reference TRBV12-5 and TRBJ2-7, reads DARVTQTPRHKVTEMGQEVTMRCQPILGHNTVFWYRQTMMQGLELLAYFRNRAPLDDSGMPKDRFSAEMPDATLATLKIQPSEPRDSAVYFCASGLLPREGLAPSSYEQYFGPGTRLTVT.